One and the same sample provided the 20 T cell receptor beta chains below, sequenced in a study of T cells in Graves' hyperthyroidism and ophthalmopathy. TCR beta CDR3 sequences were amplified from RNA transcripts. First-round RT-PCR of the TCR CDR3 relied on the HTBI primer set. TCRdb used MiXCR to reprocess the multiplex PCR reads, holding one entry per CDR3 protein. The sample comprises about 300,000 distinct CDR3 sequences, approximately 26% of which are singletons, and around 30% rests with the top ten. Sequencing was carried out using blood. The receptors were sampled from a man between 40 and 49 years old with Graves' hyperthyroidism that later progressed to Graves' ophthalmopathy.

There are many counts of this clonotype. The chain couples TRBV6-5 to TRBJ2-2; D not resolved. Germline assignment: CDR1 MNHEY and CDR2 SVGAGI. The CDR3 runs 16 residues. The ends were cut back, 0 bases at V and 0 bases at J, with 8 bases in the middle. CDR3 in amino acids: CASSYSASSNTGELFF. CDR3 sequence (DNA): TGTGCCAGCAGTTACTCGGCATCTTCGAACACCGGGGAGCTGTTTTTT.

This clonotype was counted many times. The rearrangement links TRBV6-1 to TRBJ1-2; 7 bases agree with TRBD1. The CDR3 runs 15 residues. CDR1 is MNHNS and CDR2 is SASEGT in the germline V gene. The trim removed 7 bases at V and 7 bases at J, leaving 15 bases unmatched. The CDR3 protein is CASISLPQGIFGYTF. The CDR3 region has the DNA TGTGCCAGCATCTCTCTACCACAGGGGATTTTTGGCTACACCTTC.

The chain carries TRBV6-1 and TRBJ1-1; 10 positions agree with TRBD1. J lost 6 bases, V lost 2 bases, and 6 bases had no gene match. CDR1 and CDR2 from the germline V gene are MNHNS and SASEGT. This CDR3 contains 15 residues. The CDR3 coding sequence is TGTGCCAGCAGTGAACCAGACAGGGGGCGGTCTGAAGCTTTCTTT. This gives the protein CASSEPDRGRSEAFF.

The chain employs TRBV11-2 and TRBJ1-6, with 9 bases matching TRBD1. Germline V gives CDR1 SGHAT, CDR2 FQNNGV. Losses at the gene ends were 5 bases for V and 14 bases for J; bases not matched to a gene: 7. The CDR3 sequence is 13 residues long. The CDR3 sequence: CASSRDRVRSLHF. CDR3 sequence (DNA): TGTGCCAGCAGCCGGGACAGGGTCCGTTCCCTCCACTTT.

This clonotype was recorded at least ten times. The genes are TRBV20-1 and TRBJ2-5, with D possibly TRBD2 on 6 matching bases. In germline, CDR1 is DFQATT, CDR2 SNEGSKA (reference sequence). The CDR3 runs to 14 residues. Between the trimmed V and J ends, which lost 6 bases and 4 bases, there was a span of 18 bases. CDR3 in DNA: TGCAGTGCATCGGGAGAACTGCTACCAGAGACCCAGTACTTC. This gives the protein CSASGELLPETQYF.

This clonotype appeared many times. The genes are TRBV7-2 and TRBJ2-7; the D gene is possibly TRBD2 (5 bases). The length of the CDR3 is 13 residues. In germline, CDR1 is SGHTA, CDR2 FQGNSA. Trimming removed 6 bases at V and 3 bases at J, with 12 bases between. The CDR3 spells CASSSREGYEQYF. For the CDR3, the DNA is TGTGCCAGCAGTTCGAGGGAAGGCTACGAGCAGTACTTC.

The table lists this clonotype with many counts. This chain joins TRBV12-3 or TRBV12-4 and TRBJ1-1; D gene uncertain. The V and J ends lost 6 bases and 4 bases respectively, with 9 bases between them. This CDR3 is built from 12 residues. For the CDR3, the DNA is TGTGCCAGCAGCCTGCTGAGCACTGAAGCTTTCTTT. As protein: CASSLLSTEAFF.

The chain is built from TRBV12-3 or TRBV12-4 and TRBJ2-7; the D is unclear. Trimming removed 8 bases at V and 6 bases at J, with 17 bases between. This CDR3 region has 13 residues. CDR3 nucleotides: TGTGCCAGCTCGCCGGCCATGTTCACCGAGCAGTACTTC. This translates into CASSPAMFTEQYF.

Comment on this clonotype: A much larger clone is a single base away; this may be a read error. The rearrangement joins TRBV19 to TRBJ1-5; unclear D gene. Germline CDR1 and CDR2: LNHDA and SQIVND (reference sequence). The CDR3 runs 13 residues. V was pared by 3 bases and J by 3 bases, with 6 bases between. This chain's CDR3 is CASSIQTNQPQHF. CDR3 sequence (DNA): TGTGCCAGTAGTATCCAGACCAATCAGCCCCAGCATTTT.

The table lists this clonotype with many counts. This chain uses TRBV6-5 with TRBJ1-5, with TRBD1 as a possible D gene (5 bases). Germline V CDR1 and CDR2: MNHEY, SVGAGI. V was shortened by 5 bases and J by 3 bases, with 11 bases between the two germline ends. CDR3 length: 14 amino acids. CDR3 in amino acids: CASSTTGTNQPQHF. In nucleotides, the CDR3 is TGTGCCAGCAGTACTACAGGAACCAATCAGCCCCAGCATTTT.

At least ten counts were recorded for this clonotype. A much larger clone lies a single base off, so this may be a read error. The chain employs TRBV12-3 or TRBV12-4 and TRBJ2-7, with TRBD2 matching 11 bases. The CDR3 has 14 residues. After removal of 5 bases from V and 6 bases from J, the junction contained 6 bases not matched to a gene. CDR3 in DNA: TGTGCCAGCAGTCCGGGACTAGCGGACACCGAGCAGTACTTC. Its translation is CASSPGLADTEQYF.

The count of this clonotype is one. The rearrangement uses TRBV30 and TRBJ1-1; 7 positions agree with TRBD1. CDR1 is GTSNPN and CDR2 is SVGIG in the germline V gene (reference sequence). The CDR3 consists of 14 residues. V was pared by 3 bases and J by 4 bases, with 8 bases of the junction left unmatched. CDR3 loop: CAWRTQGGGTEAFF. In DNA, the CDR3 is TGTGCCTGGAGAACTCAGGGGGGTGGCACTGAAGCTTTCTTT. Supplemented by reference TRBV30 and TRBJ1-1, the full variable domain reads SQTIHQWPATLVQPVGSPLSLECTVEGTSNPNLYWYRQAAGRGLQLLFYSVGIGQISSEVPQNLSASRPQDRQFILSSKKLLLSDSGFYLCAWRTQGGGTEAFFGQGTRLTVV.

This clonotype showed up just once. The chain joins TRBV28 to TRBJ1-3; D call uncertain. V shed 2 bases and J shed 3 bases, with 8 bases lying between them. The CDR3 consists of 14 residues. Germline V gene sequence: CDR1 MDHEN, CDR2 SYDVKM. CDR3 nucleotides: TGTGCCAGCAGTTTAGGCCACCTTGGAAACACCATATATTTT. Translating it yields CASSLGHLGNTIYF.

V usage is TRBV6-5 and J usage is TRBJ1-1; no firm D call. The CDR3 is 14 amino acids. Germline V gene sequence: CDR1 MNHEY, CDR2 SVGAGI. The V and J ends lost 0 bases and 6 bases respectively, with 11 bases between them. This CDR3 reads CASSYSRSYAEAFF. As DNA, the CDR3 is TGTGCCAGCAGTTACTCGAGGTCGTACGCTGAAGCTTTCTTT.

This clonotype was recorded at least ten times. V gene TRBV19 combines with J gene TRBJ2-6; D unclear. V was cut by 0 bases and J by 4 bases, with 7 bases left in between. Germline-derived CDR1 and CDR2 are LNHDA and SQIVND (reference sequence). The CDR3 length is 15 residues. The CDR3 here is CASSIEGFGANVLTF. Here the CDR3 DNA reads TGTGCCAGTAGTATAGAGGGCTTCGGGGCCAACGTCCTGACTTTC.

This chain connects TRBV10-3 to TRBJ2-5, with 13 positions matching TRBD2. Germline CDR1 and CDR2: ENHRY and SYGVKD. The CDR3 is made up of 16 amino acids. V lost 10 bases to trimming and J lost 2 bases; unmatched junction nucleotides: 10. The CDR3 DNA sequence: TGTGCCACGGGTGGACTAGCGGGAGTGAAGCAAGAGACCCAGTACTTC. Translating it yields CATGGLAGVKQETQYF.

This clonotype was seen once. The chain combines TRBV28 with TRBJ1-2; possibly TRBD1 for D (6 bases). The V end lost 4 bases, the J end lost 4 bases, and 16 bases lay between the germline ends. This CDR3 is built from 15 residues. Germline values: CDR1 MDHEN, CDR2 SYDVKM. This chain's CDR3 is CASSYADRQAYGYTF. The CDR3 nucleotides read TGTGCCAGCAGTTACGCGGACAGACAGGCCTATGGCTACACCTTC.

This clonotype was counted many times. The chain has TRBV24-1 and TRBJ2-5; D ambiguous. This CDR3 has 13 residues. Germline CDR1 KGHDR, CDR2 SFDVKD. V was trimmed by 6 bases and J by 1 base, leaving 8 bases between them. CDR3 amino acids: CATSTGGQETQYF. The CDR3 DNA reads TGTGCCACCAGTACGGGTGGCCAAGAGACCCAGTACTTC.

Ten or more counts support this clonotype. The CDR3 here is CASSFLGLAKNIQYF. CDR3 in DNA: TGTGCCAGCAGTTTCCTGGGTCTAGCCAAAAACATTCAGTACTTC. The chain couples TRBV12-3 or TRBV12-4 to TRBJ2-4, with D unresolved. The length of the CDR3 is 15 residues. The V gene lost 3 bases and the J gene lost 0 bases, with 9 bases spanning the gap.

This clonotype was observed many times. The chain uses TRBV6-1 and TRBJ1-1; no clear D. CDR3 length equals 11 residues. Germline assignment: CDR1 MNHNS and CDR2 SASEGT. CDR3 sequence: CVLSSNTEAFF. The CDR3 DNA reads TGTGTCCTCTCCTCGAACACTGAAGCTTTCTTT.